This T cell receptor beta chain was captured by sequencing in a study of cytomegalovirus exposure and HLA in healthy donors. Notes on the study in general: The investigators catalogued 164 TCR beta chains as cytomegalovirus-associated.

This clone was found a few times. As yet, its antigen is unknown. Assay: immunoSEQ multiplex PCR; the TCRdb copy retains only in-frame clones and omits some. The repertoire holds fewer than 120,000 clones, roughly nine tenths seen once, with around 2% in the top ten. The CDR3 has 15 residues. Trimming pared 7 bases from V and 5 bases from J, leaving 20 bases between. Per germline, CDR1 MDHEN and CDR2 SYDVKM. This TCR was recovered from a woman in her late teens or twenties in good health and CMV-seronegative. The sequenced sample was PBMCs. V gene TRBV28 combines with J gene TRBJ2-5; D possibly corresponds to TRBD2 (7 bases). This CDR3 reads CASKLGGRFLETQYF. The CDR3 DNA sequence: TGTGCCAGCAAGCTGGGGGGGCGGTTTTTGGAGACCCAGTACTTC.